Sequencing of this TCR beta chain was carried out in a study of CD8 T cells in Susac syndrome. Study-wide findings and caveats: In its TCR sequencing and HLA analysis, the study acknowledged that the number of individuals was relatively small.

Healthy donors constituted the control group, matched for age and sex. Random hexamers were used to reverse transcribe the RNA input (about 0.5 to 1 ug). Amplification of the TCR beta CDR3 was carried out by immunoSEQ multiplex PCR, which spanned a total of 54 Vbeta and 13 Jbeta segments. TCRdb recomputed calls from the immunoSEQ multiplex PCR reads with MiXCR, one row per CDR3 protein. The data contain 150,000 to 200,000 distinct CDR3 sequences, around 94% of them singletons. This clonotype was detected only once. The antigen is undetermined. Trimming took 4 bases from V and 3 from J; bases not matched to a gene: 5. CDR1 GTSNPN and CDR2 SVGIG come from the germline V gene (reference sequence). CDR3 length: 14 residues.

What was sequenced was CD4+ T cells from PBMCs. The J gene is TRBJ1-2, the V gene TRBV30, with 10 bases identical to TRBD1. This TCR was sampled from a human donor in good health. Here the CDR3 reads CAWTPGTGDYGYTF. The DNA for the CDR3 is TGTGCCTGGACTCCCGGGACAGGGGACTATGGCTACACCTTC.